This T cell receptor (beta chain) was identified in a study of Ad26.COV2.S vaccination and SARS-CoV-2 variants. Treatment meaning: some 20 received Ad26.COV2.S at low or high dose, single or two shots; 5 received placebo; per-sample allocation not given. The study sampled participants on day 63 after the first vaccine or placebo injection. Germline V gene sequence: CDR1 SGHRS, CDR2 YFSETQ. This CDR3 comprises 12 residues. On this clone itself: A junction boundary mismatches the germline segment, possibly from a read error.

Clones were sequenced by immunoSEQ multiplex PCR, and TCRdb holds only the in-frame ones, with some missing. The sample has around 380,000 clones, roughly nine tenths seen once. This TCR came from a person between 18 and 65 years old who received the Ad26.COV2.S COVID-19 vaccine or a placebo. This specimen consisted of peripheral blood, obtained in a trial of Ad26.COV2.S vaccine versus placebo. The J gene is TRBJ2-7, the V gene TRBV5-1; D may be TRBD1 (5 bases). In nucleotides, the CDR3 is TGCGCCAGCAGCTTGGGGCAGGGTGTCCCAAACTTC. Translation gives CASSLGQGVPNF.